These T cell receptor beta chains were read from a single sample in a study of T-cell memory formation after mild COVID-19. One entry per CDR3 protein results from TCRdb running MiXCR on the 5' RACE reads. The table shows a few hundred thousand distinct CDR3 sequences, with around 24% occurring only once. Source material: PBMCs or a T cell subset sorted from them (not recorded which). Receptor source: an adult woman who had mild COVID-19 (a few samples of this study predate the infection). Cell type and time point are not known. Each CDR3 is given without its conserved first and last residue.

V | CDR3
TRBV24-1 | ATSGTSGTNNEQF
TRBV5-1 | ASSFAQVNAEAF
TRBV6-6 | ASSYSGGGRTGELF
TRBV20-1 | SARGRSNTEAF
TRBV7-3 | ASSAGTPSGELF
TRBV5-1 | ASSLNTDSLYGYT
TRBV6-2/TRBV6-3 | ASSYPGQDSNTEAF
TRBV20-1 | SAASGHEQY
TRBV29-1 | SVRRETQY
TRBV20-1 | SARDGGNQPQH